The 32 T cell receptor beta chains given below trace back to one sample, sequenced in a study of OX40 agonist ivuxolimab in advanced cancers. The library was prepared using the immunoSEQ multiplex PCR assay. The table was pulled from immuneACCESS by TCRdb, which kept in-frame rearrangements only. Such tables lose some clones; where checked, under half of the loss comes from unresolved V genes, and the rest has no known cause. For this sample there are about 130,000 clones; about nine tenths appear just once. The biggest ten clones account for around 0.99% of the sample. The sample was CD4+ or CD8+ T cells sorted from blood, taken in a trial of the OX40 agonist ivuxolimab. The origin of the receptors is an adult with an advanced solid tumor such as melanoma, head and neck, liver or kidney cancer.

The CDR3 DNA is TGTGCCAGCAGTGAAGCGGTCATTGGCCTTACTAATCAGCCCCAGCATTTT. Translated, it gives CASSEAVIGLTNQPQHF. The chain is built from TRBV2 and TRBJ1-5; no clear D. Deletions cut 0 bases from V and 4 bases from J, with 16 bases between. CDR3 length: 17 amino acids. Germline CDR1 and CDR2: SNHLY and FYNNEI.

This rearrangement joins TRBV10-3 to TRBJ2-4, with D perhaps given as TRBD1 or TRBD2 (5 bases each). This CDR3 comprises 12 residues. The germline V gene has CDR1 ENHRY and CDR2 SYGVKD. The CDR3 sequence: CALGVAKNIQYF. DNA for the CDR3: TGTGCGCTGGGGGTAGCCAAAAACATTCAGTACTTC.

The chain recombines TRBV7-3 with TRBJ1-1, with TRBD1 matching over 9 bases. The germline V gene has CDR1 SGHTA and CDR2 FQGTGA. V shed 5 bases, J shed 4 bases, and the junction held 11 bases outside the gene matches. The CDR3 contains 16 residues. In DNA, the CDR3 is TGTGCCAGCAGCCAAGGGGGACAGGGCGAGGGCACTGAAGCTTTCTTT. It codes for CASSQGGQGEGTEAFF.

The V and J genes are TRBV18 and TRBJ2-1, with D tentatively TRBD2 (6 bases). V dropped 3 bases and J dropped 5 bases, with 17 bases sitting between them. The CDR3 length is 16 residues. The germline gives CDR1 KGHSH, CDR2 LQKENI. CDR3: CASSPLTSRVHNEQFF. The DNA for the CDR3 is TGTGCCAGCTCACCGCTTACTAGCCGGGTACACAATGAGCAGTTCTTC.

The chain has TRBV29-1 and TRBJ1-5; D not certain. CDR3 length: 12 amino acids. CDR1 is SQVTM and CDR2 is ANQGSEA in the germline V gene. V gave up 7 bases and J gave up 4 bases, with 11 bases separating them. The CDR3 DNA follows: TGCAGCGCTATCGAGGGAAATCAGCCCCAGCATTTT. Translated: CSAIEGNQPQHF.

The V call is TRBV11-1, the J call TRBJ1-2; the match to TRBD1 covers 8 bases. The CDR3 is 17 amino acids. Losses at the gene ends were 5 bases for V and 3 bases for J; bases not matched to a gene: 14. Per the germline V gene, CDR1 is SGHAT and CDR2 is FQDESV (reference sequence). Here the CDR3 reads CASSQSTGGHAYYGYTF. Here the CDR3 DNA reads TGTGCCAGCAGCCAGTCTACAGGGGGTCACGCCTACTATGGCTACACCTTC.

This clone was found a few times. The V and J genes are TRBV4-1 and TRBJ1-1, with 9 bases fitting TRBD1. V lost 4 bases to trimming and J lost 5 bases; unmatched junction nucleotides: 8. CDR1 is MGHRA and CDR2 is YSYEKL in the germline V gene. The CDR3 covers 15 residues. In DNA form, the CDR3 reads TGCGCCAGCAGCCCTGCCGGGACAGGGATGACTGAAGCTTTCTTT. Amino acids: CASSPAGTGMTEAFF.

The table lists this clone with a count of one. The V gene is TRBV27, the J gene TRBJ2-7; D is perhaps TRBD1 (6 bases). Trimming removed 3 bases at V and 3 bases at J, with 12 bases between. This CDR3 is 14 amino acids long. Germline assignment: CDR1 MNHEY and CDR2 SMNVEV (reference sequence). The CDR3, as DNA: TGTGCCAGCAGTTTTGGGGACAAGTACTACGAGCAGTACTTC. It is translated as CASSFGDKYYEQYF.

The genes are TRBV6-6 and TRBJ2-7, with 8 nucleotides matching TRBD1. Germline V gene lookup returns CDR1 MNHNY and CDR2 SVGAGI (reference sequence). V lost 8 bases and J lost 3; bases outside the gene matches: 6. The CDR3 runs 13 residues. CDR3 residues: CASGGQAIYEQYF. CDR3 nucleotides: TGTGCCAGCGGGGGACAGGCTATCTACGAGCAGTACTTC.

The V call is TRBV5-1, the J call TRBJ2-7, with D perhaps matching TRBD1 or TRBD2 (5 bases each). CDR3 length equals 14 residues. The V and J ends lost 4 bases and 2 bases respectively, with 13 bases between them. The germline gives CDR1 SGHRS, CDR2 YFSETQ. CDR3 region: CASSPRMGAYEQYF. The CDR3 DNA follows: TGCGCCAGCAGCCCCAGGATGGGGGCCTACGAGCAGTACTTC.

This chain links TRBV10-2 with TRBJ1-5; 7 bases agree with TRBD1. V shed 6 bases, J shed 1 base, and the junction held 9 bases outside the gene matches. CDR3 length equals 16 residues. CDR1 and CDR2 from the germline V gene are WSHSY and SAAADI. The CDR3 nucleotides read TGCGCCAGCAGGGACGACAGGGTCGGGAGCAATCAGCCCCAGCATTTT. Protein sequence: CASRDDRVGSNQPQHF.

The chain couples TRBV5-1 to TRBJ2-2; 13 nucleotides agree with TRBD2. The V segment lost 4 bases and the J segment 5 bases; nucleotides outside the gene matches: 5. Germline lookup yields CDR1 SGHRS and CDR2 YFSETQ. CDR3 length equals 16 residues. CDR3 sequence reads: CASSIAGLAGTGELFF. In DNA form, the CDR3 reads TGCGCCAGCAGCATTGCGGGACTAGCGGGGACCGGGGAGCTGTTTTTT.

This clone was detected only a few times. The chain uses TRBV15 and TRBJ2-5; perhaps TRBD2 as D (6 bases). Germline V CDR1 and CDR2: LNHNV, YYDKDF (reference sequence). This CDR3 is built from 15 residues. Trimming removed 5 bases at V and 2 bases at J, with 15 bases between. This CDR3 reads CATSGVLGGQETQYF. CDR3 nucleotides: TGTGCCACCAGCGGAGTACTTGGAGGGCAAGAGACCCAGTACTTC.

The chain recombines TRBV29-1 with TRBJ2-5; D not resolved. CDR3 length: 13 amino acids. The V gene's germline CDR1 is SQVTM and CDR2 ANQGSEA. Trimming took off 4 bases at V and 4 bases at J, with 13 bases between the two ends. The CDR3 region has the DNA TGCAGCGTTGGTTATCGACGAGGAGAGACCCAGTACTTC. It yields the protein CSVGYRRGETQYF.

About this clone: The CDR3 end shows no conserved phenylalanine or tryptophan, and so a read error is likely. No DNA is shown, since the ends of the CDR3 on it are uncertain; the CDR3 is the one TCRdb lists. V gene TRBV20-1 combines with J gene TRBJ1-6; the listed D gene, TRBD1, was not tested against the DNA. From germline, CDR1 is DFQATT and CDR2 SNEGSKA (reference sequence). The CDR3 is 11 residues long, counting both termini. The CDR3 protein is CSARGGRDSLY.

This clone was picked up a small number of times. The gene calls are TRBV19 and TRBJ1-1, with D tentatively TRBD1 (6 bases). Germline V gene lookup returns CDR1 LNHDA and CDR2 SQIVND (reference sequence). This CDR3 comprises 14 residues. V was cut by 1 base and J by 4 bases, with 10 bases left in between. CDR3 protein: CASSIGDRITEAFF. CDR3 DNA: TGTGCCAGTAGTATAGGTGACAGGATCACTGAAGCTTTCTTT.

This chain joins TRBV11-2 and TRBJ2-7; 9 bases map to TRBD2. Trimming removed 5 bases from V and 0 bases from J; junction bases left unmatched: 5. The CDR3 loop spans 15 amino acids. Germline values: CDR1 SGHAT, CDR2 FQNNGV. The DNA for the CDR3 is TGTGCCAGCAGCATGGGACTAGCACTCTCCTACGAGCAGTACTTC. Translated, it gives CASSMGLALSYEQYF.

The CDR3 is CASSLYSSGSETQYF. As DNA, the CDR3 is TGTGCCAGCAGCCTATACTCTAGCGGGAGTGAGACCCAGTACTTC. V usage is TRBV4-2 and J usage is TRBJ2-5, with 10 positions matching TRBD2. The CDR3 is 15 amino acids. Germline values: CDR1 LGHNA, CDR2 YNFKEQ. The V gene end was trimmed by 4 bases and the J gene end by 5 bases; junction bases not matched to a gene: 7.

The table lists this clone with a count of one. For the CDR3, the DNA is TGTGCCAGCAGCTCACCGGGACTAGGGGAGAATGAGCAGTTCTTC. Translated: CASSSPGLGENEQFF. The chain is built from TRBV5-6 and TRBJ2-1; 8 bases agree with TRBD2. The CDR3 loop spans 15 amino acids. Germline loops: CDR1 SGHDT, CDR2 YYEEEE. The V and J ends lost 3 bases and 7 bases, in that order; junction bases with no gene match: 9.

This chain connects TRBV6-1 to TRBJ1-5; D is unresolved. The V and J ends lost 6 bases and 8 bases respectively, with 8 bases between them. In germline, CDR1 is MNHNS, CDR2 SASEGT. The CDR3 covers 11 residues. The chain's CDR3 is CASRKEKPQHF. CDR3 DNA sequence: TGTGCCAGCAGAAAGGAGAAGCCCCAGCATTTT.

CDR3 protein: CASSVEGGPGGELFF. The CDR3 DNA reads TGTGCCAGCAGCGTAGAAGGGGGACCAGGCGGGGAGCTGTTTTTT. The chain carries TRBV9 and TRBJ2-2; D perhaps matches TRBD1 (6 bases). The CDR3 loop spans 15 amino acids. Per the germline V gene, CDR1 is SGDLS and CDR2 is YYNGEE. V was cut by 0 bases and J by 7 bases, with 13 bases left in between.

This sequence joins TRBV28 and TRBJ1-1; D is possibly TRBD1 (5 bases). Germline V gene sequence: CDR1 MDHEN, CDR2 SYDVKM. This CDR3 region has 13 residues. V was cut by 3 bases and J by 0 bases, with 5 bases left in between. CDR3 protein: CASSLTVNTEAFF. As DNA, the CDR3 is TGTGCCAGCAGTTTGACAGTGAACACTGAAGCTTTCTTT. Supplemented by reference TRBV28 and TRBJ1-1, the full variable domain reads DVKVTQSSRYLVKRTGEKVFLECVQDMDHENMFWYRQDPGLGLRLIYFSYDVKMKEKGDIPEGYSVSREKKERFSLILESASTNQTSMYLCASSLTVNTEAFFGQGTRLTVV.

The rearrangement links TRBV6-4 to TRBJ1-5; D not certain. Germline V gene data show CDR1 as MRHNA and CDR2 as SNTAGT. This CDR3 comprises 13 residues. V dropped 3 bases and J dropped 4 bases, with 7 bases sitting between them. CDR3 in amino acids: CASSEGRNQPQHF. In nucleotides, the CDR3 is TGTGCCAGCAGTGAAGGGAGGAATCAGCCCCAGCATTTT.

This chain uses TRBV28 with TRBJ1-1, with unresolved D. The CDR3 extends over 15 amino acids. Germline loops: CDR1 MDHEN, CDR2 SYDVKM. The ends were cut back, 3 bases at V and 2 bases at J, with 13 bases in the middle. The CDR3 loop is CASSLVHSRNTEAFF. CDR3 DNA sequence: TGTGCCAGCAGTTTGGTACACAGTCGAAACACTGAAGCTTTCTTT.

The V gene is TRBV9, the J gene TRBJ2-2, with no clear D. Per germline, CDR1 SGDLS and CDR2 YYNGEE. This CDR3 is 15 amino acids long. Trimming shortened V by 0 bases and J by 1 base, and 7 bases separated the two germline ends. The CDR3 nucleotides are TGTGCCAGCAGCGTAGAGCCAAAGAACACCGGGGAGCTGTTTTTT. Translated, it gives CASSVEPKNTGELFF.

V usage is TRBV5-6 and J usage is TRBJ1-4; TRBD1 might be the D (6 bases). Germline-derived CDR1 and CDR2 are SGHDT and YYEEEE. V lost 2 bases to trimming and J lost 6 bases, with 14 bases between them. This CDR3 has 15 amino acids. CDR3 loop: CASSFLGGAYEKLFF. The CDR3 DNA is TGTGCCAGCAGCTTCCTTGGGGGGGCTTATGAAAAACTGTTTTTT.

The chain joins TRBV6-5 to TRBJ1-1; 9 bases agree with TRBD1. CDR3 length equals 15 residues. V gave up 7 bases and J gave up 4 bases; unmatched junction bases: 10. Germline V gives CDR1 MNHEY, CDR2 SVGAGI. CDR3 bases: TGTGCCAGCACCTCAACAGGGGGCAGGGGCACTGAAGCTTTCTTT. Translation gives CASTSTGGRGTEAFF.

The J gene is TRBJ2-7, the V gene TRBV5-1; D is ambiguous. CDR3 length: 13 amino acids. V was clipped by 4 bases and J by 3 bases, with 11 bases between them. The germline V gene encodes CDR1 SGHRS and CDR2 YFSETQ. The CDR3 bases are TGCGCCAGCAGCATAGGCTCGAGCTACGAGCAGTACTTC. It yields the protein CASSIGSSYEQYF.

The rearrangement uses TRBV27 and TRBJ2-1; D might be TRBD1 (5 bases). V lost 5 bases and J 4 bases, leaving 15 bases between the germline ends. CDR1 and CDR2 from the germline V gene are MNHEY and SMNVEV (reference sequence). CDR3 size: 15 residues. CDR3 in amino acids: CASSLDSYPYNEQFF. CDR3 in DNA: TGTGCCAGCAGTCTTGACAGTTACCCGTACAATGAGCAGTTCTTC.

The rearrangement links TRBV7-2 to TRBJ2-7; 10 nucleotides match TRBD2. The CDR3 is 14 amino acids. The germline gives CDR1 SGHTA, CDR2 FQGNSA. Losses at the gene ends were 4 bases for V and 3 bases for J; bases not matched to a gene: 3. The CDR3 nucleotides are TGTGCCAGCAGCTCCTCTAGCGGGGGCTACGAGCAGTACTTC. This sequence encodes CASSSSSGGYEQYF.

For the CDR3, the DNA is TGTGCCAGCAGCGCGAGGACAGATGATCAGCCCCAGCATTTT. It specifies CASSARTDDQPQHF. The chain is built from TRBV9 and TRBJ1-5, with TRBD1 as a possible D gene (6 bases). Germline V gene data show CDR1 as SGDLS and CDR2 as YYNGEE. V lost 3 bases and J lost 5, with 12 bases in between. The CDR3 runs 14 residues.

The CDR3 loop is CASSLGGVNEKLFF. Written as DNA, the CDR3 is TGTGCCAGCAGTTTAGGGGGGGTAAATGAAAAACTGTTTTTT. The chain has TRBV28 and TRBJ1-4; perhaps TRBD1 as D (5 bases). Between the trimmed V and J ends, which lost 2 bases and 5 bases, there was a span of 9 bases. The CDR3 sequence is 14 residues long. CDR1 and CDR2 (germline): MDHEN, SYDVKM.